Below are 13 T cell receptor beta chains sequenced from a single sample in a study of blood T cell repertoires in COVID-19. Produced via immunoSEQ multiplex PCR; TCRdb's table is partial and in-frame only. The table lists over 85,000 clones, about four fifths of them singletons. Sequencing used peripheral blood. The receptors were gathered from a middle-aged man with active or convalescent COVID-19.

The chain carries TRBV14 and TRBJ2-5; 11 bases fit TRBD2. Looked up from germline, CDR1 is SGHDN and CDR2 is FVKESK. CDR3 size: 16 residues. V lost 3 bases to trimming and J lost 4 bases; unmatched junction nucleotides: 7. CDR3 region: CASSHLAGGRGETQYF. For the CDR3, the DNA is TGTGCCAGCAGCCACCTAGCGGGGGGCCGTGGAGAGACCCAGTACTTC.

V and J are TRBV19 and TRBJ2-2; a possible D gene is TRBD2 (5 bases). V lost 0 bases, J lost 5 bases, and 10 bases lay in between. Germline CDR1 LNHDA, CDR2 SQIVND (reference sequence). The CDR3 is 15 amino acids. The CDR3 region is CASSIEGGITGELFF. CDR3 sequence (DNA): TGTGCCAGTAGTATAGAAGGAGGTATTACCGGGGAGCTGTTTTTT.

In DNA form, the CDR3 reads TGCAGCGTGGGACAGGGTAACGCCTACGAGCAGTACTTC. It is translated as CSVGQGNAYEQYF. The chain is built from TRBV29-1 and TRBJ2-7, with TRBD1 matching 9 bases. The CDR3 contains 13 residues. Germline values: CDR1 SQVTM, CDR2 ANQGSEA. The V gene end was trimmed by 6 bases and the J gene end by 2 bases; junction bases not matched to a gene: 5.

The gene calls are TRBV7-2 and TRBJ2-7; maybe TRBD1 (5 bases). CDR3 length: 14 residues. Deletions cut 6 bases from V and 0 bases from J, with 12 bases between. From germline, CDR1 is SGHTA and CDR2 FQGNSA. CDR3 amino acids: CASRVQVNSYEQYF. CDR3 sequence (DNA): TGTGCCAGCAGAGTACAGGTAAACTCCTACGAGCAGTACTTC.

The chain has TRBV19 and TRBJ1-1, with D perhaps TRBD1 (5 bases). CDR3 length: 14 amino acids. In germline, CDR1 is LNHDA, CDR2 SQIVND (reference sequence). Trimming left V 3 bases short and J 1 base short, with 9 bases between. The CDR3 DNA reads TGTGCCAGTAGTATGACAGACCGGAACACTGAAGCTTTCTTT. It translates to CASSMTDRNTEAFF.

The CDR3 bases are TGTGCCAGCAGCTTAGCCCCTGCTCGGTCCGAGCAGTACTTC. Its translation is CASSLAPARSEQYF. The chain is built from TRBV7-8 and TRBJ2-7; no clear D. The germline CDR1 and CDR2 sequences are SGHVS and FQNEAQ. The CDR3 runs to 14 residues. V lost 0 bases and J lost 6, with 12 bases in between.

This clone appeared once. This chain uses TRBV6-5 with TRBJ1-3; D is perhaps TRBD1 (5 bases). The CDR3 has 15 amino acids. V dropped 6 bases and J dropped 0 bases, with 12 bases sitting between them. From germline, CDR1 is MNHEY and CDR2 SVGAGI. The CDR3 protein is CASRQRQSSGNTIYF. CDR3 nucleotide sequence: TGTGCCAGCAGACAAAGACAGAGCTCTGGAAACACCATATATTTT.

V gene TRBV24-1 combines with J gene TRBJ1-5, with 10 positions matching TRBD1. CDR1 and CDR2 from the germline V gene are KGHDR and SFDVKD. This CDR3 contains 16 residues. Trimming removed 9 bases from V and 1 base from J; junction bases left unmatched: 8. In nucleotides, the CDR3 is TGTGCCACCGAACGGGGACAGGGGAGAAGCAATCAGCCCCAGCATTTT. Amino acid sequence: CATERGQGRSNQPQHF.

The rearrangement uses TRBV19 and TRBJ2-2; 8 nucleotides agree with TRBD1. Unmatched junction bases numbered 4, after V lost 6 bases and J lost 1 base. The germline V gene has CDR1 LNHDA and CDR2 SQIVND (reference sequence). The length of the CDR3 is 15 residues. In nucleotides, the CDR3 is TGTGCCAGTAGAAGTGGGACAGGGAACACCGGGGAGCTGTTTTTT. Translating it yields CASRSGTGNTGELFF. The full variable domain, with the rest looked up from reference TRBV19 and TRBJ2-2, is DGGITQSPKYLFRKEGQNVTLSCEQNLNHDAMYWYRQDPGQGLRLIYYSQIVNDFQKGDIAEGYSVSREKKESFPLTVTSAQKNPTAFYLCASRSGTGNTGELFFGEGSRLTVL.

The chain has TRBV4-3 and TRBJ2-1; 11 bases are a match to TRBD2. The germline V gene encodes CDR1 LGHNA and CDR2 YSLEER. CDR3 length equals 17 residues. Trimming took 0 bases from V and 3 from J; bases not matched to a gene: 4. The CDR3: CASSQEGLAGGYNEQFF. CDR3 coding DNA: TGCGCCAGCAGCCAAGAAGGGCTAGCGGGGGGCTACAATGAGCAGTTCTTC.

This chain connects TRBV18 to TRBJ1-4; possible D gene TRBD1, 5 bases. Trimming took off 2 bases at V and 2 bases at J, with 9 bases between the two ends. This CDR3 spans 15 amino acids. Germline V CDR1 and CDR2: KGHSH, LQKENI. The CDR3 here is CASSPGAGTNEKLFF. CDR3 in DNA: TGTGCCAGCTCACCAGGGGCAGGTACTAATGAAAAACTGTTTTTT.

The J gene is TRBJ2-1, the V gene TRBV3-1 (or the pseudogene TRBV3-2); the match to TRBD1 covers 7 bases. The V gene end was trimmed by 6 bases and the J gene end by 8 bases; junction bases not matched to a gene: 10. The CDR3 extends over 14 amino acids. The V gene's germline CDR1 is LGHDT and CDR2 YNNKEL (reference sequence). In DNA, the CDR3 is TGTGCCAGCAGTCGCCCGGGACAGTCGGATGAGCAGTTCTTC. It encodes CASSRPGQSDEQFF.

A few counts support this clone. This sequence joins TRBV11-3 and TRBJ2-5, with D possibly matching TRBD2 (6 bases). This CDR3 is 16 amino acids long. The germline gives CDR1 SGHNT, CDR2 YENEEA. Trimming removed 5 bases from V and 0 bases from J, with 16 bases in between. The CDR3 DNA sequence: TGTGCCAGCAGCCCCGGGGGTCAAGTGTACCAAGAGACCCAGTACTTC. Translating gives CASSPGGQVYQETQYF.